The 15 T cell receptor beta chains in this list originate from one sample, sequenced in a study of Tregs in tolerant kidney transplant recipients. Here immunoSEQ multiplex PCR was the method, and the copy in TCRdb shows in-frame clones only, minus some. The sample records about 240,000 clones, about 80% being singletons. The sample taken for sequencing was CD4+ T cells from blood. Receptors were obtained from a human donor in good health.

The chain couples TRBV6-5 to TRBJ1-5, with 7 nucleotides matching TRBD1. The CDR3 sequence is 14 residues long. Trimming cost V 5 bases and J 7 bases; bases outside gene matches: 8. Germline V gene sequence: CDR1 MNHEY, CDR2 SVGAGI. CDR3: CASSEQGSGQPQHF. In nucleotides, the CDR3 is TGTGCCAGCAGTGAACAGGGGAGTGGGCAGCCCCAGCATTTT.

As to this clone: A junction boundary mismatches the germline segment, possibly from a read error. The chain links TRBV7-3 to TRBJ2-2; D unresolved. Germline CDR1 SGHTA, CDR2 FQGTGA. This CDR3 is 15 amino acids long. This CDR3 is CASSPPGAKTGELFF. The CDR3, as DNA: TGTGCCAGCAGCCCCCCTGGCGCGAAAACCGGGGAGCTGTTTTTT.

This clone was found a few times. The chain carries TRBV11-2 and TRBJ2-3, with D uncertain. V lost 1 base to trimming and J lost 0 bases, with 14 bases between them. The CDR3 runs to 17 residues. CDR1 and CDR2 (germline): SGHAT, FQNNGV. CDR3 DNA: TGTGCCAGCAGCTTAGTATTCCGGAGCGAGAGCACAGATACGCAGTATTTT. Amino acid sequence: CASSLVFRSESTDTQYF.

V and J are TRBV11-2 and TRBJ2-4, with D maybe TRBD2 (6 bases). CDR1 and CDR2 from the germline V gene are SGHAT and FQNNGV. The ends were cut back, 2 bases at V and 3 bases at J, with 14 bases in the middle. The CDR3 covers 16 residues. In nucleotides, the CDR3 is TGTGCCAGCAGCTTACGCCGGGGGAAGGTCAAAAACATTCAGTACTTC. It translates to CASSLRRGKVKNIQYF.

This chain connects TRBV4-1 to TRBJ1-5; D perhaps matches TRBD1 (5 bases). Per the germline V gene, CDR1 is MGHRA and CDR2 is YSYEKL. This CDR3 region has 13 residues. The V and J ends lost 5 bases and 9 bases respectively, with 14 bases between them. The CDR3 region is CASSGTGVRPQHF. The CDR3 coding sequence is TGCGCCAGCAGCGGGACCGGAGTCCGGCCCCAGCATTTT.

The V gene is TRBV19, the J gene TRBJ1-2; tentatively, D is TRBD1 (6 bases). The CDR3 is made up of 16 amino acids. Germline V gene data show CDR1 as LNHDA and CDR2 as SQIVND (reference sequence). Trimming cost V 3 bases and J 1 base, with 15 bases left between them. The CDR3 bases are TGTGCCAGTAGTATTCCGGACAGCCGGGGTAACTATGGCTACACCTTC. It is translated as CASSIPDSRGNYGYTF.

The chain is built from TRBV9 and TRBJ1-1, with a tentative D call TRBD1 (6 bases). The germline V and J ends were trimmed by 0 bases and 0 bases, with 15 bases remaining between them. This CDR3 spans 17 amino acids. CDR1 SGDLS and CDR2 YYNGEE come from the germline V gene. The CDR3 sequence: CASSVGSGDNLNTEAFF. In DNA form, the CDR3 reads TGTGCCAGCAGCGTAGGATCCGGGGACAACTTGAACACTGAAGCTTTCTTT.

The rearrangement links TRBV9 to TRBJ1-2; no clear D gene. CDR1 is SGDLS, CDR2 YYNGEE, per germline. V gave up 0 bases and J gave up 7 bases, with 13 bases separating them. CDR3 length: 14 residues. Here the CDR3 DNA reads TGTGCCAGCAGCGTAGAAATGGTGAGCGGTGGCTACACCTTC. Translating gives CASSVEMVSGGYTF.

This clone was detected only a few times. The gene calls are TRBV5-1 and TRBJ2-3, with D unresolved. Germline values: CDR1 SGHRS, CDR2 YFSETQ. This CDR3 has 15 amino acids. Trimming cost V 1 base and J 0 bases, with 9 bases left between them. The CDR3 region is CASSLYRASTDTQYF. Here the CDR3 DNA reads TGCGCCAGCAGCTTGTATAGGGCCAGCACAGATACGCAGTATTTT.

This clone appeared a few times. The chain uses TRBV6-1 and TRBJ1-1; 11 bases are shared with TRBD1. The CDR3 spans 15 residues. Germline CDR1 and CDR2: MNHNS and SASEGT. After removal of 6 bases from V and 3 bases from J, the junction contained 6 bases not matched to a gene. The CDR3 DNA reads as TGTGCCAGCAGAGGACAGGGGGCGGGGGACACTGAAGCTTTCTTT. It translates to CASRGQGAGDTEAFF.

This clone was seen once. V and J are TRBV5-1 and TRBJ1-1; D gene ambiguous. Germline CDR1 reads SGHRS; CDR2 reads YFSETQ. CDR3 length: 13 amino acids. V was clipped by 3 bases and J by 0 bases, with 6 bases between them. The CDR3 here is CASSSGVNTEAFF. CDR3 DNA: TGCGCCAGCAGCTCAGGAGTGAACACTGAAGCTTTCTTT.

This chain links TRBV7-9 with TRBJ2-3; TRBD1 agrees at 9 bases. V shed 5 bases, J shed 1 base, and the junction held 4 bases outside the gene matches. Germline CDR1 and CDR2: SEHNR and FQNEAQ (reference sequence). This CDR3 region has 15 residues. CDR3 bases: TGTGCCAGCAGCCGACAGGGGGTCGGCACAGATACGCAGTATTTT. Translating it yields CASSRQGVGTDTQYF. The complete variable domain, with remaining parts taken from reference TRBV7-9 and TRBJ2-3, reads DTGVSQNPRHKITKRGQNVTFRCDPISEHNRLYWYRQTLGQGPEFLTYFQNEAQLEKSRLLSDRFSAERPKGSFSTLEIQRTEQGDSAMYLCASSRQGVGTDTQYFGPGTRLTVL.

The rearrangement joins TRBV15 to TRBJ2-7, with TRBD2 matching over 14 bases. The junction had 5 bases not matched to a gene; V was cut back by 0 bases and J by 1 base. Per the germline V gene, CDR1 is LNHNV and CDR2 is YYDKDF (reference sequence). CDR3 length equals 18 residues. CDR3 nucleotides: TGTGCCACCAGCAGAGATCCCGGGACTAGCGGGAGATCCTACGAGCAGTACTTC. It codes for CATSRDPGTSGRSYEQYF.

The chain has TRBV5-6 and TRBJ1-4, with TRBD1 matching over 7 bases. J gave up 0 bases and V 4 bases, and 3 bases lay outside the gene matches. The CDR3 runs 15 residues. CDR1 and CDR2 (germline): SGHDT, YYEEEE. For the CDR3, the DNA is TGTGCCAGCAGCGGAACAGGGGCAACTAATGAAAAACTGTTTTTT. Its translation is CASSGTGATNEKLFF.

The CDR3 DNA sequence: TGTGCCAGCAGCAACCCTCCGGGCCCCATCCTGGCGCAGTATTTT. Translating it yields CASSNPPGPILAQYF. V is TRBV11-2 and J is TRBJ2-3, with D uncertain. Between the trimmed V and J ends, which lost 5 bases and 10 bases, there was a span of 22 bases. Germline CDR1 and CDR2: SGHAT and FQNNGV. There are 15 residues in the CDR3.